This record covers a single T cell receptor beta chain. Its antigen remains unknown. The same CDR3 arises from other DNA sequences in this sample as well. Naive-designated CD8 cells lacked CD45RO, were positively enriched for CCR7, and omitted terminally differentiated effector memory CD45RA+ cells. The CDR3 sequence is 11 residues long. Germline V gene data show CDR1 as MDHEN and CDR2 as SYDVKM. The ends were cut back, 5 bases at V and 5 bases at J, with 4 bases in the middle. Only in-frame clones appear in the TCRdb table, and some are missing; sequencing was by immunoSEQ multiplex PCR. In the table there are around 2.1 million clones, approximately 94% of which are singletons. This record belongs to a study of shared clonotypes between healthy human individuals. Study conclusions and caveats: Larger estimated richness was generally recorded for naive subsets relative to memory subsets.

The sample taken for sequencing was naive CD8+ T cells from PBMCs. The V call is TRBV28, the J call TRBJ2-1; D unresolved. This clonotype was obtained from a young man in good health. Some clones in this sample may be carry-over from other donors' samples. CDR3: CASSPHNEQFF. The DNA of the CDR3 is TGTGCCAGCAGTCCTCACAATGAGCAGTTCTTC.